Sequencing of this TCR beta chain was carried out in a study of T-cell reconstitution after alpha-beta-depleted transplantation in children. Germline trimming cut 3 bases from V and 3 bases from J; bases unmatched to any gene: 8. CDR3 length: 16 residues. The germline V gene has CDR1 KGHSH and CDR2 LQKENI. Researchers prepared the TCRbeta library using unique molecular identifiers, the study reports. TCRdb reprocessed the PCR reads via MiXCR and lists one record per CDR3 protein. The data hold about 980,000 distinct CDR3 sequences, with 25% to 35% observed a single time. Broader study findings: Surviving recipient T cells and thymic progenitors accounted for the high day-60 TCRbeta diversity observed in some patients. Two months or so post-transplant, alpha-beta T cells reportedly derived from several hundred expanded graft clones. Newly produced T cells mostly provided counts and TCRbeta diversity after one year, as hyperexpanded clones declined.

This clonotype has just a few counts. Its cognate antigen is unknown. Sequenced material: PBMCs, mostly from graft donor cells, taken 360 days after TCRalphabeta/CD19-depleted stem cell transplant. The V gene is TRBV18, the J gene TRBJ2-1; 7 positions match TRBD1. This TCR derives from a boy under three years old who had a stem cell transplant for SCID, so the T cells may come from the graft donor. Written as DNA, the CDR3 is TGTGCCAGCTCACCGAAGACTGGACAGGTCTACAATGAGCAGTTCTTC. This sequence encodes CASSPKTGQVYNEQFF.